This T cell receptor beta chain appears in the sequencing data of a study of blood T cell repertoires in COVID-19. Germline V gene lookup returns CDR1 SGHRS and CDR2 YFSETQ. Trimming at V came to 4 bases and at J to 8 bases, leaving 6 bases not matched to a gene. This CDR3 contains 15 residues. Under the authors' procedure: Amplification from reference gene primers served as the basis for estimated nucleated cell counts. Measured with immunoSEQ multiplex PCR; TCRdb has only the in-frame clones, and not every one. The V and J calls and clone size were taken over from that table, and D and trimming were inferred from the DNA. The table records approximately 250,000 clones, 83% of them present only once.

The sequencing sample was made of peripheral blood. The TCR originated in a man in his sixties who had recovered from COVID-19. V is TRBV5-1 and J is TRBJ2-1; 13 nucleotides line up with TRBD2. The chain's CDR3 is CASSQTSGGSYEQFF. As DNA, the CDR3 is TGCGCCAGCAGCCAGACTAGCGGGGGGAGTTATGAGCAGTTCTTC.